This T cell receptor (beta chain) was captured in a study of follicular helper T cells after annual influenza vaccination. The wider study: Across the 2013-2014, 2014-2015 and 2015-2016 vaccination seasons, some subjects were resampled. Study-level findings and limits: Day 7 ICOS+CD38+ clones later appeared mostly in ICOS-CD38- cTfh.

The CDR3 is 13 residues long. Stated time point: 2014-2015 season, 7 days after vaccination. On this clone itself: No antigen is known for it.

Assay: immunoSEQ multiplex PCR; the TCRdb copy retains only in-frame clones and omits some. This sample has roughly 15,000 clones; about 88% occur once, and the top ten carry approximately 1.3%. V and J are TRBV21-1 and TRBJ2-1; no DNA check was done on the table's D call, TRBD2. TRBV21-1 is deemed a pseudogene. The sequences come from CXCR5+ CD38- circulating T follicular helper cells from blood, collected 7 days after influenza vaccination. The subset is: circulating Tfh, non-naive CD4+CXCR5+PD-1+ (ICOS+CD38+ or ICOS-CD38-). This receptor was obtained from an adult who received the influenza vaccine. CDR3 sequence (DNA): TGTGCCAGCAAGGAGTATAGCTACAATGAGCAGTTCTTC. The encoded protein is CASKEYSYNEQFF.